This TCR beta chain was recorded in a study of OX40 agonist ivuxolimab in advanced cancers. Whole-study context: Patients in the trial were receiving intravenous ivuxolimab every 2 weeks, at doses of 0.01 to 10 mg/kg. Patients undergoing dose escalation presented with hepatocellular carcinoma, melanoma, renal cell or head and neck cancer. Among those enrolled, mean age was around 60 years (range about 23 to 85) and approximately 80% were male. The study, taken as a whole, reports: There were, on average, more expanded clones in CD8+ T cells than in CD4+.

Trimming pared 8 bases from V and 5 bases from J, leaving 18 bases between. CDR1 MDHEN and CDR2 SYDVKM come from the germline V gene. The length of the CDR3 is 14 residues. Points on this clone: The antigen remains unidentified.

TCRdb keeps only in-frame clones here, not all; method: immunoSEQ multiplex PCR. The sample lists just over 70,000 clones; 84% were seen once. The sequenced sample was CD4+ or CD8+ T cells sorted from blood, obtained in a trial of the OX40 agonist ivuxolimab. The sequence was collected from an adult with an advanced solid tumor such as melanoma, head and neck, liver or kidney cancer. The chain carries TRBV28 and TRBJ1-2; a possible D gene is TRBD1 (6 bases). The CDR3 DNA sequence: TGTGCCAGCCGCTTGCTAGGGGGGTCTTATGGCTACACCTTC. Protein: CASRLLGGSYGYTF.